This TCR beta chain was found in a study of T cell changes during pregnancy in multiple sclerosis. CDR3 length equals 14 residues. Per germline, CDR1 MDHEN and CDR2 SYDVKM. The germline V and J ends were trimmed by 5 bases and 5 bases, with 13 bases remaining between them. Assay: immunoSEQ multiplex PCR; the TCRdb copy retains only in-frame clones and omits some. The table includes over 9,000 clones, approximately 84% detected once. The specimen was CD8+ T cells from peripheral blood mononuclear cells, collected after pregnancy. This clonotype originated in a female donor in good health, enrolled as a control in a pregnancy study. V and J are TRBV28 and TRBJ1-5; D not resolved. The CDR3 region has the DNA TGTGCCAGCAGTGGAGGGATCGGGGATCAGCCCCAGCATTTT. Encoded protein: CASSGGIGDQPQHF. Full variable domain (missing parts from reference TRBV28 and TRBJ1-5): DVKVTQSSRYLVKRTGEKVFLECVQDMDHENMFWYRQDPGLGLRLIYFSYDVKMKEKGDIPEGYSVSREKKERFSLILESASTNQTSMYLCASSGGIGDQPQHFGDGTRLSIL.